This T cell receptor (beta chain) was recovered during a study of T cells in Graves' hyperthyroidism and ophthalmopathy. A lack of ophthalmopathy progression within 18 months defined stable Graves' hyperthyroidism. Those patients with uncontrolled infection, other autoimmune disease, pregnancy or lactation were excluded. The germline V gene has CDR1 MDHEN and CDR2 SYDVKM. The V end lost 5 bases, the J end lost 8 bases, and 10 bases lay between the germline ends. This CDR3 contains 12 residues. Study-wide points: The majority of expanded thyroid clonotypes above 0.001 also appeared in blood. Stable hyperthyroidism and ophthalmopathy were separated using 13 V-J signatures.

The TCR beta CDR3 regions underwent amplification using RNA transcripts as the source. The TCR CDR3 was amplified in a first-round RT-PCR using the HTBI primer set. One entry per CDR3 protein results from TCRdb running MiXCR on the multiplex PCR reads. The sample holds around 690,000 distinct CDR3 sequences, 15% to 20% seen once. This clonotype has at least ten counts. Its target is unknown. The source is a man in his fifties or sixties with Graves' hyperthyroidism. The chain employs TRBV28 and TRBJ2-1, with D tentatively TRBD1 (6 bases). The sequenced sample was blood. CDR3 protein: CASSGRGDEQFF. For the CDR3, the DNA is TGTGCCAGCAGTGGCAGGGGAGATGAGCAGTTCTTC.